This T cell receptor (beta chain) was observed in a study of T cell changes during pregnancy in multiple sclerosis. This CDR3 comprises 15 residues. Trimming took off 2 bases at V and 3 bases at J, with 13 bases between the two ends. The germline V gene has CDR1 MNHEY and CDR2 SMNVEV (reference sequence). TCRdb's copy holds only in-frame clones and misses some; the assay was immunoSEQ multiplex PCR. The sample holds 35,000 to 55,000 clones, 85% to 95% seen once. The receptor comes from a female donor with multiple sclerosis, enrolled in a pregnancy study. V usage is TRBV27 and J usage is TRBJ1-1, with TRBD1 as a possible D gene (5 bases). Sample: peripheral blood. The CDR3 DNA sequence: TGTGCCAGCAGTTTAGAAGGGGCATACGACACTGAAGCTTTCTTT. This gives the protein CASSLEGAYDTEAFF.